Listed here are 27 T cell receptor beta chains from one sample, sequenced in a study of blood T cell repertoires in COVID-19. The table came from immunoSEQ multiplex PCR; TCRdb's copy has only in-frame clones and leaves some out. The sample contains around 140,000 clones, over 70% of which appear only once. The specimen sequenced was peripheral blood. The receptors were sampled from an older woman with acute or convalescent COVID-19.

The gene calls are TRBV7-8 and TRBJ2-2; D uncertain. V was trimmed by 5 bases and J by 1 base, leaving 17 bases between them. Germline CDR1 is SGHVS and CDR2 is FQNEAQ. The CDR3 extends over 17 amino acids. This CDR3 reads CASSPSPRPLNTGELFF. CDR3 in DNA: TGTGCCAGCAGCCCAAGCCCCAGGCCTTTGAACACCGGGGAGCTGTTTTTT.

The chain employs TRBV9 and TRBJ1-3; TRBD1 matches 9 bases. CDR3 size: 18 residues. The V gene's germline CDR1 is SGDLS and CDR2 YYNGEE. After removal of 4 bases from V and 3 bases from J, the junction contained 14 bases not matched to a gene. The CDR3 DNA follows: TGTGCCAGCAGCCCCCCGGGACAGGGTTATCTTGTTGGAAACACCATATATTTT. Its protein product is CASSPPGQGYLVGNTIYF.

The rearrangement links TRBV5-1 to TRBJ2-1; TRBD1 is a possible D gene (5 bases). The germline CDR1 and CDR2 sequences are SGHRS and YFSETQ. V dropped 7 bases and J dropped 7 bases, with 18 bases sitting between them. CDR3 length: 14 amino acids. The CDR3 region is CASRLQVGANEQFF. The CDR3, as DNA: TGCGCCAGCCGATTACAGGTTGGGGCAAATGAGCAGTTCTTC. Using reference TRBV5-1 and TRBJ2-1 for the parts outside the CDR3, the full variable domain is KAGVTQTPRYLIKTRGQQVTLSCSPISGHRSVSWYQQTPGQGLQFLFEYFSETQRNKGNFPGRFSGRQFSNSRSEMNVSTLELGDSALYLCASRLQVGANEQFFGPGTRLTVL.

V usage is TRBV5-1 and J usage is TRBJ2-3; D is unresolved. Germline V lookup: CDR1 SGHRS, CDR2 YFSETQ. V was cut by 0 bases and J by 3 bases, with 11 bases left in between. The CDR3 runs to 15 residues. The CDR3 nucleotides read TGCGCCAGCAGCTTGGCCTCGACTCTGACAGATACGCAGTATTTT. It is translated as CASSLASTLTDTQYF. Drawing the rest from reference TRBV5-1 and TRBJ2-3, the complete variable domain is KAGVTQTPRYLIKTRGQQVTLSCSPISGHRSVSWYQQTPGQGLQFLFEYFSETQRNKGNFPGRFSGRQFSNSRSEMNVSTLELGDSALYLCASSLASTLTDTQYFGPGTRLTVL.

The chain uses TRBV27 and TRBJ2-2; the D is unclear. The CDR3 covers 12 residues. V shed 6 bases and J shed 6 bases, with 8 bases lying between them. The germline V gene has CDR1 MNHEY and CDR2 SMNVEV (reference sequence). The DNA for the CDR3 is TGTGCCAGCAGACTCCCTCCCGGGGAGCTGTTTTTT. Translating gives CASRLPPGELFF.

The V and J genes are TRBV13 and TRBJ2-2; a weak D match, TRBD2 (5 bases). The germline CDR1 and CDR2 sequences are PRHDT and FYEKMQ (reference sequence). CDR3 length: 14 amino acids. Trimming stripped 1 base from V and 4 bases from J, with 7 bases between. CDR3 amino acids: CASSLAGFTGELFF. Here the CDR3 DNA reads TGTGCCAGCAGCTTAGCGGGATTCACCGGGGAGCTGTTTTTT. Together with reference TRBV13 and TRBJ2-2, the CDR3 gives the full variable domain: AAGVIQSPRHLIKEKRETATLKCYPIPRHDTVYWYQQGPGQDPQFLISFYEKMQSDKGSIPDRFSAQQFSDYHSELNMSSLELGDSALYFCASSLAGFTGELFFGEGSRLTVL.

This clone was seen more than once but under ten times. V is TRBV20-1 and J is TRBJ2-1; D remains ambiguous. Deletions cut 3 bases from V and 7 bases from J, with 16 bases between. The germline gives CDR1 DFQATT, CDR2 SNEGSKA (reference sequence). The CDR3 spans 14 residues. CDR3 in DNA: TGCAGTGCTAGTATGGTATTCCCAGTTAATGAGCAGTTCTTC. Encoded protein: CSASMVFPVNEQFF.

The gene calls are TRBV9 and TRBJ1-4; D is perhaps TRBD1 (6 bases). This CDR3 is 18 amino acids long. The germline gives CDR1 SGDLS, CDR2 YYNGEE. V gave up 4 bases and J gave up 0 bases, with 19 bases separating them. The CDR3 DNA reads as TGTGCCAGCAGCCCCCGAGATGGGGGGGCCGCAACTAATGAAAAACTGTTTTTT. The encoded protein is CASSPRDGGAATNEKLFF.

The V call is TRBV7-6, the J call TRBJ1-5; 7 bases agree with TRBD1. CDR1 is SGHVS, CDR2 FNYEAQ, per germline. The CDR3 extends over 14 amino acids. V lost 0 bases, J lost 6 bases, and 2 bases stayed unmatched. CDR3 DNA: TGTGCCAGCAGCTTAGCAGGGGGCGGTCAGCCCCAGCATTTT. It encodes CASSLAGGGQPQHF.

This chain links TRBV10-3 with TRBJ1-2; 9 positions agree with TRBD1. Germline loops: CDR1 ENHRY, CDR2 SYGVKD. CDR3 length equals 13 residues. V lost 5 bases and J lost 7; bases outside the gene matches: 5. The CDR3, as DNA: TGTGCCATCAGTCCGGACAGGGGATTTGGCTACACCTTC. Translation gives CAISPDRGFGYTF.

The CDR3 here is CASSLAQGLAQETQYF. The CDR3 DNA follows: TGTGCCAGCAGCTTAGCGCAAGGACTGGCCCAAGAGACCCAGTACTTC. The chain uses TRBV7-2 and TRBJ2-5; weak D call: TRBD2 (5 bases). The germline V gene has CDR1 SGHTA and CDR2 FQGNSA. Trimming shortened V by 0 bases and J by 1 base, and 12 bases separated the two germline ends. The CDR3 is 16 residues long.

This chain connects TRBV7-9 to TRBJ2-1; D is unresolved. Germline CDR1 SEHNR, CDR2 FQNEAQ (reference sequence). CDR3 length equals 15 residues. The V end lost 1 base, the J end lost 0 bases, and 7 bases lay between the germline ends. CDR3 in amino acids: CASSLGASSYNEQFF. CDR3 bases: TGTGCCAGCAGCTTAGGAGCGTCCTCCTACAATGAGCAGTTCTTC. Supplemented by reference TRBV7-9 and TRBJ2-1, the full variable domain reads DTGVSQNPRHKITKRGQNVTFRCDPISEHNRLYWYRQTLGQGPEFLTYFQNEAQLEKSRLLSDRFSAERPKGSFSTLEIQRTEQGDSAMYLCASSLGASSYNEQFFGPGTRLTVL.

J is TRBJ1-1 and V is TRBV19; D gene unclear. This CDR3 contains 12 residues. Germline loops: CDR1 LNHDA, CDR2 SQIVND (reference sequence). V was shortened by 3 bases and J by 7 bases, with 9 bases between the two germline ends. CDR3 sequence (DNA): TGTGCCAGTAGTATCCGAGGCGGTGAAGCTTTCTTT. This encodes CASSIRGGEAFF.

The chain has TRBV7-8 and TRBJ2-5, with D unresolved. V was clipped by 6 bases and J by 1 base, with 9 bases between them. Germline assignment: CDR1 SGHVS and CDR2 FQNEAQ. This CDR3 region has 13 residues. CDR3 DNA sequence: TGTGCCAGCAGGCGGAGTTCCCAAGAGACCCAGTACTTC. This gives the protein CASRRSSQETQYF.

This clone has just a few counts. The gene calls are TRBV29-1 and TRBJ2-3, with TRBD2 matching 13 bases. V gave up 5 bases and J gave up 7 bases; unmatched junction bases: 6. Germline-derived CDR1 and CDR2 are SQVTM and ANQGSEA. This CDR3 spans 14 amino acids. The CDR3 DNA reads as TGCAGCGTTACCTCGGGACTAGCGGGGAATACGCAGTATTTT. Its translation: CSVTSGLAGNTQYF.

The chain joins TRBV19 to TRBJ2-3; tentatively, D is TRBD2 (6 bases). Germline lookup yields CDR1 LNHDA and CDR2 SQIVND (reference sequence). The ends were cut back, 3 bases at V and 1 base at J, with 11 bases in the middle. This CDR3 contains 15 residues. The chain's CDR3 is CASSMGGLGTDTQYF. Written as DNA, the CDR3 is TGTGCCAGTAGTATGGGGGGTCTGGGCACAGATACGCAGTATTTT.

The genes are TRBV2 and TRBJ2-3, with 7 bases aligning to TRBD1. Germline V lookup: CDR1 SNHLY, CDR2 FYNNEI. There are 14 residues in the CDR3. The junction had 6 bases not matched to a gene; V was cut back by 2 bases and J by 7 bases. CDR3 protein: CASSEQHRGYTQYF. The DNA for the CDR3 is TGTGCCAGCAGTGAACAGCACAGGGGATATACGCAGTATTTT.

In this sample, this clone turned up a few times. The V gene is TRBV27, the J gene TRBJ2-1; a possible D gene is TRBD2 (5 bases). V lost 5 bases, J lost 3 bases, and 14 bases lay in between. The CDR3 sequence is 15 residues long. Germline CDR1 MNHEY, CDR2 SMNVEV (reference sequence). The CDR3 protein is CASSLSVDRYNEQFF. The CDR3 DNA sequence: TGTGCCAGCAGTCTTAGCGTTGACCGCTACAATGAGCAGTTCTTC.

This sequence joins TRBV2 and TRBJ1-5; 9 positions agree with TRBD1. The CDR3 is made up of 15 amino acids. V lost 2 bases, J lost 10 bases, and 9 bases stayed unmatched. From germline, CDR1 is SNHLY and CDR2 FYNNEI. CDR3 nucleotide sequence: TGTGCCAGCAGTGAACAGGACAGGGGCTCTGGACCCCAGCATTTT. Translated: CASSEQDRGSGPQHF.

This sequence joins TRBV2 and TRBJ2-7; TRBD1 agrees at 9 bases. Germline assignment: CDR1 SNHLY and CDR2 FYNNEI. The CDR3 consists of 15 residues. Trimming cost V 5 bases and J 3 bases; bases outside gene matches: 8. CDR3 nucleotide sequence: TGTGCCAGCAGTCAGACGGGGGGACAGGGCTACGAGCAGTACTTC. This gives the protein CASSQTGGQGYEQYF.

CDR3 amino acids: CASRAGQGWYEQFF. The CDR3 DNA sequence: TGTGCCAGCAGAGCGGGACAGGGGTGGTATGAGCAGTTCTTC. This chain links TRBV6-1 with TRBJ2-1; 10 nucleotides line up with TRBD1. CDR3 length: 14 residues. The V gene end was trimmed by 6 bases and the J gene end by 8 bases; junction bases not matched to a gene: 7. CDR1 MNHNS and CDR2 SASEGT come from the germline V gene.

The chain carries TRBV7-8 and TRBJ2-1, with TRBD1 identical over 7 bases. J was trimmed by 4 bases and V by 3 bases; bases with no gene match: 9. The CDR3 loop spans 16 amino acids. Germline-derived CDR1 and CDR2 are SGHVS and FQNEAQ. The CDR3 sequence is CASSFSRGLSYNEQFF. The CDR3 DNA is TGTGCCAGCAGCTTCTCAAGGGGGCTGAGTTACAATGAGCAGTTCTTC.

In nucleotides, the CDR3 is TGTGCCACCAGCAGAGGACTAGGGGGGGTCAATGAGCAGTTCTTC. Translation gives CATSRGLGGVNEQFF. This chain links TRBV15 with TRBJ2-1, with D maybe TRBD2 (7 bases). This CDR3 region has 15 residues. V dropped 1 base and J dropped 6 bases, with 13 bases sitting between them. Germline loops: CDR1 LNHNV, CDR2 YYDKDF (reference sequence).

This rearrangement joins TRBV5-4 to TRBJ2-7; D is possibly TRBD1 (6 bases). Germline CDR1 reads SGHNT; CDR2 reads YYREEE (reference sequence). This CDR3 region has 13 residues. Trimming took off 2 bases at V and 4 bases at J, with 10 bases between the two ends. In nucleotides, the CDR3 is TGTGCCAGCAGCTTCAGGGGACCTTACGAGCAGTACTTC. This sequence encodes CASSFRGPYEQYF.

This clone has only a few counts. The chain links TRBV27 to TRBJ2-1; the D gene is possibly TRBD1 (5 bases). This CDR3 comprises 20 residues. The V gene lost 2 bases and the J gene lost 6 bases, with 29 bases spanning the gap. Germline V gene data show CDR1 as MNHEY and CDR2 as SMNVEV (reference sequence). CDR3 residues: CASSLRRPGHPAPRGNEQFF. The CDR3 DNA is TGTGCCAGCAGTTTAAGAAGGCCCGGACACCCCGCGCCCCGCGGCAATGAGCAGTTCTTC.

The rearrangement joins TRBV19 to TRBJ1-1, with 12 bases aligning to TRBD1. Germline V gene data show CDR1 as LNHDA and CDR2 as SQIVND (reference sequence). The CDR3 totals 18 residues. V lost 5 bases, J lost 5 bases, and 15 bases stayed unmatched. CDR3 bases: TGTGCCAGTAGTCCTCCCCTGGGACAGGGGGCAGGTAAAACTGAAGCTTTCTTT. Amino acid sequence: CASSPPLGQGAGKTEAFF. The complete variable domain, with remaining parts taken from reference TRBV19 and TRBJ1-1, reads DGGITQSPKYLFRKEGQNVTLSCEQNLNHDAMYWYRQDPGQGLRLIYYSQIVNDFQKGDIAEGYSVSREKKESFPLTVTSAQKNPTAFYLCASSPPLGQGAGKTEAFFGQGTRLTVV.

This chain links TRBV5-6 with TRBJ1-4; 7 bases are a match to TRBD1. The CDR3 runs 15 residues. J was trimmed by 8 bases and V by 4 bases; bases with no gene match: 11. In germline, CDR1 is SGHDT, CDR2 YYEEEE. Here the CDR3 DNA reads TGTGCCAGCAGCGGTACCTACAGGGGTCGAGAAAAACTGTTTTTT. Amino acids: CASSGTYRGREKLFF. The whole variable domain, remainder taken from reference TRBV5-6 and TRBJ1-4, is DAGVTQSPTHLIKTRGQQVTLRCSPKSGHDTVSWYQQALGQGPQFIFQYYEEEERQRGNFPDRFSGHQFPNYSSELNVNALLLGDSALYLCASSGTYRGREKLFFGSGTQLSVL.